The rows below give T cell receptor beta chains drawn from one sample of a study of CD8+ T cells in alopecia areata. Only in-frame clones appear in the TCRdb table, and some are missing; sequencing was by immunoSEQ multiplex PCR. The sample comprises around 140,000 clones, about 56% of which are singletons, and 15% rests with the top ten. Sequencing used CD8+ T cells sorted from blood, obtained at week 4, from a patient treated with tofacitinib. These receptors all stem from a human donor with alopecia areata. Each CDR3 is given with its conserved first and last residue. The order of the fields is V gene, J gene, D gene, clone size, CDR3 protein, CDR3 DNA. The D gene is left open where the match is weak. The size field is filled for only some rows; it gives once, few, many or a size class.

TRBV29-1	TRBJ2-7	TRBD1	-	CSVGLRTGPPYEQYF	TGCAGCGTTGGTCTCCGGACAGGGCCCCCCTACGAGCAGTACTTC
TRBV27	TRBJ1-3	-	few	CASSLLQGDNTIYF	TGTGCCAGCAGTTTACTCCAGGGTGACAACACCATATATTTT
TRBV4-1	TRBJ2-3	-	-	CASSQEGEVYTDTQYF	TGCGCCAGCAGCCAAGAGGGCGAAGTTTACACAGATACGCAGTATTTT
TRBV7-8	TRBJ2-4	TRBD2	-	CASSPLSGGVKNIQYF	TGTGCCAGCAGCCCACTTAGCGGGGGAGTTAAAAACATTCAGTACTTC
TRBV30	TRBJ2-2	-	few	CAWEINSPGELFF	TGTGCCTGGGAGATAAACTCCCCCGGGGAGCTGTTTTTT
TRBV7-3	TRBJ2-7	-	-	CASRFEGAPPEQYF	TGTGCCAGTCGTTTTGAAGGGGCGCCACCGGAGCAGTACTTC
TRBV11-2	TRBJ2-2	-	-	CASSPGARTGELFF	TGTGCCAGCAGTCCAGGGGCTAGGACCGGGGAGCTGTTTTTT
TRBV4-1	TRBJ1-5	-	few	CASSPPVRGRGNQPQHF	TGCGCCAGCAGCCCTCCCGTACGTGGCAGAGGCAATCAGCCCCAGCATTTT
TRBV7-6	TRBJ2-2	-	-	CASSILVGDPGELFF	TGTGCCAGCTCCATCTTAGTGGGGGATCCCGGGGAGCTGTTTTTT
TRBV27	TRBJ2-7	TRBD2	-	CASSSVLAGGSYEQYF	TGTGCCAGCAGTTCCGTACTAGCGGGGGGTTCCTACGAGCAGTACTTC
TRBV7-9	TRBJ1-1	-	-	CASSPLGDREEAFF	TGTGCCAGCAGCCCCCTGGGCGACCGAGAAGAAGCTTTCTTT
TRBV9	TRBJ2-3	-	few	CASAGRTDTQYF	TGTGCCAGCGCAGGCCGCACAGATACGCAGTATTTT
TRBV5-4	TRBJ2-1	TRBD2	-	CASSLGLAGSSYNEQFF	TGTGCCAGCAGCCTCGGACTAGCGGGGAGCTCCTACAATGAGCAGTTCTTC
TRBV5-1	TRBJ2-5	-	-	CASSLSRAAEETQYF	TGCGCCAGCAGCTTGTCCAGGGCCGCTGAAGAGACCCAGTACTTC
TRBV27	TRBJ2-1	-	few	CASSPQGSYNEQFF	TGTGCCAGCAGTCCACAGGGCTCCTACAATGAGCAGTTCTTC
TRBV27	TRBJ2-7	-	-	CASSLLSGPGNEQYF	TGTGCCAGCAGCCTCCTTTCCGGGCCTGGCAACGAGCAGTACTTC
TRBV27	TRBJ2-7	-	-	CASSHRGGAGEQYF	TGTGCCAGCAGCCACCGTGGGGGGGCCGGCGAGCAGTACTTC
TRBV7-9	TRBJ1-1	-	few	CASSFILLTEAFF	TGTGCCAGCAGTTTCATTTTGTTGACTGAAGCTTTCTTT
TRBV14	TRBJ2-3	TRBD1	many	CASSLRDRGWTDTQYF	TGTGCCAGCAGCCTACGGGACAGGGGATGGACAGATACGCAGTATTTT
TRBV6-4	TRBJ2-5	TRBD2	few	CASSGLAGGPETQYF	TGTGCCAGCAGTGGACTAGCGGGGGGGCCAGAGACCCAGTACTTC
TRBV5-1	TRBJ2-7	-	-	CASSSGINYEQYF	TGCGCCAGCAGCTCGGGAATTAACTACGAGCAGTACTTC
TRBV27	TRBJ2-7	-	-	CASTAAADPYEQYF	TGTGCCAGCACCGCTGCAGCGGATCCATACGAGCAGTACTTC
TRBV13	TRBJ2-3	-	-	CASSVGQSTDTQYF	TGTGCCAGCAGCGTCGGCCAGAGCACAGATACGCAGTATTTT
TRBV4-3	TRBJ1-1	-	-	CASSQVEGNPEAFF	TGCGCCAGCAGCCAAGTTGAAGGAAACCCTGAAGCTTTCTTT
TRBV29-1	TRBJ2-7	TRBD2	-	CSVGGTSAYEQYF	TGCAGCGTGGGAGGGACTAGCGCCTACGAGCAGTACTTC
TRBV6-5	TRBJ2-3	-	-	CASGVWGWDTQYF	TGTGCCAGCGGAGTATGGGGTTGGGATACGCAGTATTTT